This T cell receptor (beta chain) was captured in a study of identifying expanded T cells in peripheral blood. Repertoires were generated with immunoSEQ multiplex PCR, while TCRdb's copy carries only in-frame clones and drops some. The table has around 100,000 clones, 80% to 90% seen once. Germline CDR1 SGHDT, CDR2 YYEEEE. CDR3 length: 15 residues. The V and J ends lost 0 bases and 0 bases respectively, with 7 bases between them. During the collection period, no donor immune events like infections were recorded. The sample was blood. The clonotype was recovered from a person aged 18-69 years in good health. The chain uses TRBV5-6 and TRBJ1-3, with a weak D call TRBD1 (5 bases). This CDR3 reads CASSLGQYSGNTIYF. DNA for the CDR3: TGTGCCAGCAGCTTGGGACAGTACTCTGGAAACACCATATATTTT.